This T cell receptor beta chain was sequenced for a study of lymphopenia after photon versus proton radiotherapy. Libraries were prepared by immunoSEQ multiplex PCR; TCRdb keeps only in-frame clonotypes and omits some of them. The sample shows about 6,100 clones, approximately 91% of them seen only once. CDR1 and CDR2 from the germline V gene are SGHTA and FQGNSA. CDR3 size: 14 residues. V dropped 3 bases and J dropped 1 base, with 9 bases sitting between them. Study-wide results and caveats: After the lymphocyte nadir, photon-treated repertoires showed oligoclonal expansion, especially of CD8+ Temra cells. Photon-treated patients lost naive T cells and TCR diversity; proton-treated stayed stable. Larger post-nadir TCR diversity loss correlated inversely with survival in deceased patients. Better survival with proton therapy was suggested as possible, not demonstrated.

Comments on this clone: Its antigen is as yet unknown.

The chain uses TRBV7-2 and TRBJ2-5; tentatively, D is TRBD1 or TRBD2 (6 bases each). The clonotype was recovered from a man in his 60s with cholangiocarcinoma. The input for sequencing was peripheral blood, taken from a patient treated with photon-based radiotherapy. CDR3 nucleotide sequence: TGTGCCAGCAGCTTTGGGGGGCCCCAAGAGACCCAGTACTTC. Its protein is CASSFGGPQETQYF. Supplemented by reference TRBV7-2 and TRBJ2-5, the full variable domain reads GAGVSQSPSNKVTEKGKDVELRCDPISGHTALYWYRQSLGQGLEFLIYFQGNSAPDKSGLPSDRFSAERTGGSVSTLTIQRTQQEDSAVYLCASSFGGPQETQYFGPGTRLLVL.